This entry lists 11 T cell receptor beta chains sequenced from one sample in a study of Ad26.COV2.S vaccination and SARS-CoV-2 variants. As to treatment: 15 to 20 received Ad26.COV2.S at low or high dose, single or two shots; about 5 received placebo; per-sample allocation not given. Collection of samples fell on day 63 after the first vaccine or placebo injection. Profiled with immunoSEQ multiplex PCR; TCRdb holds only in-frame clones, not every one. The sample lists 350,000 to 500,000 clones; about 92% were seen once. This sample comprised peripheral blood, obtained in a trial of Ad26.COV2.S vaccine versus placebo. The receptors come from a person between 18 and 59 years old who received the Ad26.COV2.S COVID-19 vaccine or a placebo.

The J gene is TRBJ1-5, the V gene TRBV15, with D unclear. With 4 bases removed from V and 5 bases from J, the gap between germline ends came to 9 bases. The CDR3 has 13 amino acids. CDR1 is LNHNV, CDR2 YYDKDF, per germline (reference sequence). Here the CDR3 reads CATSTRTHQPQHF. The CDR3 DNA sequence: TGTGCCACCAGCACCCGAACACATCAGCCCCAGCATTTT.

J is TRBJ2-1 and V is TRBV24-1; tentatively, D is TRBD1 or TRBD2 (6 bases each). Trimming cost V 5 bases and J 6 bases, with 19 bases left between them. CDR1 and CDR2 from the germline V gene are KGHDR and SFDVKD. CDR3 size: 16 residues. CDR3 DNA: TGTGCCACCAGTGGCGCCGGGGGCGCACGAGTCAATGAGCAGTTCTTC. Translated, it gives CATSGAGGARVNEQFF.

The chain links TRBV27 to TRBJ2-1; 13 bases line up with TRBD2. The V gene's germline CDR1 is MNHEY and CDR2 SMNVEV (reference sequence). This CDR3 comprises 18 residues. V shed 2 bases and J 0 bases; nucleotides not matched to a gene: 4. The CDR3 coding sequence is TGTGCCAGCAGTTTAGGGAGGACTAGCGGGAGCTCCTACAATGAGCAGTTCTTC. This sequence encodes CASSLGRTSGSSYNEQFF.

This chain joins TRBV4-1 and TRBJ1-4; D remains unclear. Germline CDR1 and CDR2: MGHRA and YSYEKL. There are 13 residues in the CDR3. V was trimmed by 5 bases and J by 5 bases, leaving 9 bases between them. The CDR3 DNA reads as TGCGCCAGCAGCTTTCAAGCGAATGAAAAACTGTTTTTT. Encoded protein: CASSFQANEKLFF.

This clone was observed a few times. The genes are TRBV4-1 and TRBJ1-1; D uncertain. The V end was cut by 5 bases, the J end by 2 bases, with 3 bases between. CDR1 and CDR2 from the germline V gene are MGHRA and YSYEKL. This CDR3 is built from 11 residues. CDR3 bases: TGCGCCAGCAGCGGTAACACTGAAGCTTTCTTT. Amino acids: CASSGNTEAFF.

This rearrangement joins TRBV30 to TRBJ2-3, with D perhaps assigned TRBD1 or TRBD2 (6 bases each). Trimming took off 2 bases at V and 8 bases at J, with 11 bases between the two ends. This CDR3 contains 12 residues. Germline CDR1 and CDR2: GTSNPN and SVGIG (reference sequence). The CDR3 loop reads CAWSRGAGTQYF. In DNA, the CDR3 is TGTGCCTGGAGTAGGGGGGCGGGTACGCAGTATTTT.

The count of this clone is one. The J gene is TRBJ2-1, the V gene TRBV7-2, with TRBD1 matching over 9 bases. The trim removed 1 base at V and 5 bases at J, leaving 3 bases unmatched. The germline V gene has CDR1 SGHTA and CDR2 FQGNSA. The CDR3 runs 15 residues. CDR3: CASSLDNRGHNEQFF. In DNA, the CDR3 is TGTGCCAGCAGCTTAGATAACAGGGGGCACAATGAGCAGTTCTTC.

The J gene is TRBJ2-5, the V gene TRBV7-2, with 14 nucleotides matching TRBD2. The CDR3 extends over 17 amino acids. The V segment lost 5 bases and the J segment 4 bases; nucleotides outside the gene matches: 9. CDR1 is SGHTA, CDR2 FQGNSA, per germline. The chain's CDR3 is CASSPRTSGRLGETQYF. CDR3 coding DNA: TGTGCCAGCAGCCCCCGGACTAGCGGGAGGCTAGGAGAGACCCAGTACTTC. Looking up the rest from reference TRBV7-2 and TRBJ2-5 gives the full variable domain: GAGVSQSPSNKVTEKGKDVELRCDPISGHTALYWYRQSLGQGLEFLIYFQGNSAPDKSGLPSDRFSAERTGGSVSTLTIQRTQQEDSAVYLCASSPRTSGRLGETQYFGPGTRLLVL.

CDR3 sequence reads: CASGLPGQGGRGATEAFF. CDR3 bases: TGTGCTAGTGGTTTGCCCGGACAGGGAGGGAGGGGGGCGACTGAAGCTTTCTTT. The gene calls are TRBV12-5 and TRBJ1-1, with 8 bases lining up with TRBD1. With 2 bases clipped from V and 5 bases from J, the junction kept 16 bases outside the gene matches. CDR1 is LGHNT, CDR2 FRNRAP, per germline. The CDR3 consists of 18 residues.

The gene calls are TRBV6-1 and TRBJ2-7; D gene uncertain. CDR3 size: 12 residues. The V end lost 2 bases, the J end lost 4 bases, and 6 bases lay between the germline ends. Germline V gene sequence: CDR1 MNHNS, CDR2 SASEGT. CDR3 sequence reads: CASSEYEYEQYF. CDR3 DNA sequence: TGTGCCAGCAGTGAATATGAATACGAGCAGTACTTC.

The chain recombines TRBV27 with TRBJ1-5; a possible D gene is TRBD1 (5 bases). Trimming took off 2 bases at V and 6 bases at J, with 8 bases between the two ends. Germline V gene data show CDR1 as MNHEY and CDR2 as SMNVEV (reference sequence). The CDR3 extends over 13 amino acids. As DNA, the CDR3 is TGTGCCAGCAGTTTAGGGGCGGTTCAGCCCCAGCATTTT. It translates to CASSLGAVQPQHF.